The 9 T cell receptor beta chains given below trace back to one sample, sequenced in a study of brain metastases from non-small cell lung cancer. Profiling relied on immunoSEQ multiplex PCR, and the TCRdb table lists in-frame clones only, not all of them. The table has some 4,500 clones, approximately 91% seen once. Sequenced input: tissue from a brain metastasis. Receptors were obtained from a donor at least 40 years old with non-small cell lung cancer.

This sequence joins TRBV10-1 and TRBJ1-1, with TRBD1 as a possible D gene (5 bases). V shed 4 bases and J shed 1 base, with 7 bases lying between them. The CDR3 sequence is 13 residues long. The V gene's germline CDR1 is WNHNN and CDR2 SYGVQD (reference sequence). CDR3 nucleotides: TGCGCCAGCAGTGCTGGGGCGAACACTGAAGCTTTCTTT. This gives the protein CASSAGANTEAFF.

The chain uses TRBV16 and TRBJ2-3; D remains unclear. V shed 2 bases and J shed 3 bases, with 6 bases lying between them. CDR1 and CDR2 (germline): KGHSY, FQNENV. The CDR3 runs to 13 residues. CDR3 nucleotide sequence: TGTGCCAGCAGCCAAACTCGAACAGATACGCAGTATTTT. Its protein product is CASSQTRTDTQYF. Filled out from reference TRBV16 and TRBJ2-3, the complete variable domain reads GEEVAQTPKHLVRGEGQKAKLYCAPIKGHSYVFWYQQVLKNEFKFLISFQNENVFDETGMPKERFSAKCLPNSPCSLEIQATKLEDSAVYFCASSQTRTDTQYFGPGTRLTVL.

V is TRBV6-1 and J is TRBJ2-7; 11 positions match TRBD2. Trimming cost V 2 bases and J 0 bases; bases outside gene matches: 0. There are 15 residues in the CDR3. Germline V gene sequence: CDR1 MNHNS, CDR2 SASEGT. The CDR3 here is CASSELAGGSYEQYF. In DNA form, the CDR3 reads TGTGCCAGCAGTGAACTAGCGGGAGGCTCCTACGAGCAGTACTTC.

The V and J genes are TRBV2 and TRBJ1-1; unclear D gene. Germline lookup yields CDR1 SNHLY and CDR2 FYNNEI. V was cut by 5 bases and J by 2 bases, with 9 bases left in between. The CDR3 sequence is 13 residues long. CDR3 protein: CASSWQLNTEAFF. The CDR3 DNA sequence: TGTGCCAGCAGTTGGCAGTTAAACACTGAAGCTTTCTTT.

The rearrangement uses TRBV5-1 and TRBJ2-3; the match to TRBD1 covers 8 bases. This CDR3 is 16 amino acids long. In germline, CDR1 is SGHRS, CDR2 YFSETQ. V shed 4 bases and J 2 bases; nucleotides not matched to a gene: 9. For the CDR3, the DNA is TGCGCCAGCAGCCCCGGACAGGGTGGGGTCACAGATACGCAGTATTTT. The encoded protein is CASSPGQGGVTDTQYF. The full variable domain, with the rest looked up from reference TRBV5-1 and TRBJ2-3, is KAGVTQTPRYLIKTRGQQVTLSCSPISGHRSVSWYQQTPGQGLQFLFEYFSETQRNKGNFPGRFSGRQFSNSRSEMNVSTLELGDSALYLCASSPGQGGVTDTQYFGPGTRLTVL.

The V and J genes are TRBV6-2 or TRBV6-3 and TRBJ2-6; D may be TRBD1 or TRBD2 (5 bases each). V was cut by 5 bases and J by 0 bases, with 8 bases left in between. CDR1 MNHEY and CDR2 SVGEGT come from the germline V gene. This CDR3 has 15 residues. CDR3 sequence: CASSRDGSGANVLTF. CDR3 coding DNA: TGTGCCAGCAGTCGGGACGGCTCTGGGGCCAACGTCCTGACTTTC.

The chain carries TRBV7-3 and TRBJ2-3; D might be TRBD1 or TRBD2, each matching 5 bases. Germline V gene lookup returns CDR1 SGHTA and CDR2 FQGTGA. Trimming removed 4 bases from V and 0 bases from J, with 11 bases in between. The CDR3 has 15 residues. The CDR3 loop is CASSSRGPSTDTQYF. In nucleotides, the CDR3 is TGTGCCAGCAGCTCAAGGGGACCTAGCACAGATACGCAGTATTTT.

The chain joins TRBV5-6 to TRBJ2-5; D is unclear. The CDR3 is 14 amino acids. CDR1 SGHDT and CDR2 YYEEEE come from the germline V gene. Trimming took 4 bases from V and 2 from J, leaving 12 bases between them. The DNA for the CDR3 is TGTGCCAGCAGCCCAAGCAATATACAAGAGACCCAGTACTTC. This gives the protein CASSPSNIQETQYF.

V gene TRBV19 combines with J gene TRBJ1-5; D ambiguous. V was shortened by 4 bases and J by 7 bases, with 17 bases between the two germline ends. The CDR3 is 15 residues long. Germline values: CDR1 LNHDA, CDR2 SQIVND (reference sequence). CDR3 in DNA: TGTGCCAGTAGTAAGAATTCTGGCGGATTCCAGCCCCAGCATTTT. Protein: CASSKNSGGFQPQHF.